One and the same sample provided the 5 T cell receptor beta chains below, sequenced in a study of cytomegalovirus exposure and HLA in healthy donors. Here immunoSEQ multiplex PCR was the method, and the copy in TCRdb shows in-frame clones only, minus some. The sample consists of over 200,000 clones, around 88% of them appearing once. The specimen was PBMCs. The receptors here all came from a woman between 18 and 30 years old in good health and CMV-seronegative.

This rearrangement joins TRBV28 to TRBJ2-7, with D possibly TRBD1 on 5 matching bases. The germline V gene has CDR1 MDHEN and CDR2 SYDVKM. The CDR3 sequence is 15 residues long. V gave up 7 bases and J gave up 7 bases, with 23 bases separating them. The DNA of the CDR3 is TGTGCCAGCATTCCCCCCTGGGGCCAGCCTAGGGAGCAGTACTTC. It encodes CASIPPWGQPREQYF.

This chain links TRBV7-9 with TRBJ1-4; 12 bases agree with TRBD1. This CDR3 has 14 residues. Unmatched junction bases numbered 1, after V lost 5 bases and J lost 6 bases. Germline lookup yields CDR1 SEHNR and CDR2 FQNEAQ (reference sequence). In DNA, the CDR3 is TGTGCCAGCAGCCGGGACAGGGGGCATGAAAAACTGTTTTTT. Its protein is CASSRDRGHEKLFF.

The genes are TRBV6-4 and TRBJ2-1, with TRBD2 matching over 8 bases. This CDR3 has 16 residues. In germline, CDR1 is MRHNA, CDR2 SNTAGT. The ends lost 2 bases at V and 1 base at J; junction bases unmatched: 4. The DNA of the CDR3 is TGTGCCAGCAGTGACACGGGGGGGACATCCTACAATGAGCAGTTCTTC. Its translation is CASSDTGGTSYNEQFF.

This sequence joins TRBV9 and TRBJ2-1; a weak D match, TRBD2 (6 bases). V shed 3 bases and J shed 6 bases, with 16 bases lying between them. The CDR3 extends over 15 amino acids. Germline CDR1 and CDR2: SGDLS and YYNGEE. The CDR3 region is CASSGSLTRGNEQFF. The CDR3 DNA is TGTGCCAGCAGCGGGAGCCTGACTAGGGGCAATGAGCAGTTCTTC.

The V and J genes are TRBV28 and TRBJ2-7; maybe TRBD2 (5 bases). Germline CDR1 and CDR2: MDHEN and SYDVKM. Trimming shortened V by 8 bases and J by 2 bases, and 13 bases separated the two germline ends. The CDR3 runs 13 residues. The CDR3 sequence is CASDSVRAYEQYF. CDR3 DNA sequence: TGTGCCAGCGACTCAGTGAGGGCCTACGAGCAGTACTTC.